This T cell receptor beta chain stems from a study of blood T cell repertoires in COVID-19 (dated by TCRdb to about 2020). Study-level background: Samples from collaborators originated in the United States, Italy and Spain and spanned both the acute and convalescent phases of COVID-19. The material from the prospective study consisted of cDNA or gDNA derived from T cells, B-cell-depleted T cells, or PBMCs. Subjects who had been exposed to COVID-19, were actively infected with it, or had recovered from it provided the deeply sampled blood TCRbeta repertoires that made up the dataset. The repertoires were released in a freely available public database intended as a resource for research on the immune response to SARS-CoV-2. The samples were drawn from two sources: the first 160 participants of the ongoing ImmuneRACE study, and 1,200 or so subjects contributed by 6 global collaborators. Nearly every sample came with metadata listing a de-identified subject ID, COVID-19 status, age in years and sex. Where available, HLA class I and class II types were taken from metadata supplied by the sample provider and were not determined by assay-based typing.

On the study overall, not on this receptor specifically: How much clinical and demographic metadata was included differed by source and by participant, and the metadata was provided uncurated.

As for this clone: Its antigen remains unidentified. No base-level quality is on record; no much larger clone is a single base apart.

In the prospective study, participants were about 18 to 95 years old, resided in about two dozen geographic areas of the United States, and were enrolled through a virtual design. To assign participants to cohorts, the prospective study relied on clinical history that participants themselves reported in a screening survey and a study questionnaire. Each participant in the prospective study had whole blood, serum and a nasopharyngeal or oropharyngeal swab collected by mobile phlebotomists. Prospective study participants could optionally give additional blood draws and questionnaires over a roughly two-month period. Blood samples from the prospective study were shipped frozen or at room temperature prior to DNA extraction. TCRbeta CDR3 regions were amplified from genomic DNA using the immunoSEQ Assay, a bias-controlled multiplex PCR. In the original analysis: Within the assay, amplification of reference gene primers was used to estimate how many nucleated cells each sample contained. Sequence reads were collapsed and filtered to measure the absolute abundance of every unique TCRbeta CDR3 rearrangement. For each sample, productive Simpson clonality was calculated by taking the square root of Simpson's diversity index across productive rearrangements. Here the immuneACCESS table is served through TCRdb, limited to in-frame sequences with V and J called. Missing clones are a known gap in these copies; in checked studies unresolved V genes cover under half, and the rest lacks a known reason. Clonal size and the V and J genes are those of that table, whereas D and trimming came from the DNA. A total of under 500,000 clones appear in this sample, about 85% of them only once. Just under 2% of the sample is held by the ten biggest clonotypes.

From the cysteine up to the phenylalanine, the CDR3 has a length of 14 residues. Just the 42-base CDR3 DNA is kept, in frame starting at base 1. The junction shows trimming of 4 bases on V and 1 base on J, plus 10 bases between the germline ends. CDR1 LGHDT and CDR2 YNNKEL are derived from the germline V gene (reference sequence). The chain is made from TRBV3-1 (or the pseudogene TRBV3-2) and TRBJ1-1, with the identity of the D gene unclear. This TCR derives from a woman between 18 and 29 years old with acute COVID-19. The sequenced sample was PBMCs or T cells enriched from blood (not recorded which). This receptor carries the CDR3 CASSPYPENTEAFF. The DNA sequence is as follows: TGTGCCAGCAGCCCCTACCCCGAGAACACTGAAGCTTTCTTT.